The 15 T cell receptor beta chains listed next were all sequenced from one sample in a study of T cells in women clearing cervical HPV infection (dated 2018 in TCRdb). The receptor library was made with the immunoSEQ multiplex PCR assay. Imported from immuneACCESS, the table was reduced by TCRdb to in-frame sequences with V and J called. These copies leave out some clones; in studies compared against another copy, an unresolved V gene accounts for under half, and the cause of the remainder is not known. The sample table on file contains 25,000 to 35,000 clones. The top ten clones comprise about 17% of the sample. Material: blood buffy coat. All receptors derive from a woman aged 18-70 years with a cervical HPV16 infection that either progressed to CIN3+ or cleared (not recorded which).

A note on this clone: Compared with germline, one end of the junction differs, possibly owing to a read error. The CDR3 end lies 3 residues beyond the end of the read and is filled in from the germline J gene. V is TRBV18 and J is TRBJ1-2; D gene uncertain. The CDR3 runs to 14 residues. The germline V gene has CDR1 KGHSH and CDR2 LQKENI. CDR3 protein: CASKGLAGTYDYTF. The covered CDR3 bases are TGTGCCAGCAAAGGACTAGCGGGTACTTATGAC.

Remarks on this clone: The CDR3 goes on 3 residues after the read ends, and that part is filled in from the germline J gene. The chain employs TRBV20-1 and TRBJ2-1, with D possibly being TRBD1 (6 bases). The CDR3 is 12 residues long. Germline V lookup: CDR1 DFQATT, CDR2 SNEGSKA (reference sequence). V lost 6 bases, J lost 8 bases, and 14 bases lay in between. The CDR3 protein is CSARDKRYEQFF. The sequenced CDR3 bases are TGCAGTGCCAGGGACAAAAGGTATGAG.

Concerning this clone itself: Read data end 3 residues before the CDR3 end; the end is taken from the germline J gene. J is TRBJ1-4 and V is TRBV19; TRBD1 agrees at 7 bases. CDR3 length: 14 amino acids. V lost 8 bases, J lost 4 bases, and 7 bases stayed unmatched. Germline V gene data show CDR1 as LNHDA and CDR2 as SQIVND (reference sequence). CDR3 DNA, as far as it was read: TGTGCCAGTGGCCGACAGGGCATTAATGAAAAA. Translating gives CASGRQGINEK. The whole CDR3 sequence reads CASGRQGINEKLFF.

As regards this clone: The read ends 3 residues shy of where the CDR3 ends; the end is completed using the germline J gene. The chain couples TRBV18 to TRBJ2-5; possibly TRBD2 for D (5 bases). Trimming took off 3 bases at V and 4 bases at J, with 12 bases between the two ends. CDR1 and CDR2 (germline): KGHSH, LQKENI. The CDR3 is made up of 14 amino acids. The part of the CDR3 DNA that was read is TGTGCCAGCTCACCGAGAAGGGCGGGAGAGACC. It is translated as CASSPRRAGET. In full, the CDR3 is CASSPRRAGETQYF.

A note on this clone: Read sequence stops 3 residues before the CDR3 end, and the germline J gene provides the missing end. The rearrangement joins TRBV19 to TRBJ1-2, with D uncertain. The CDR3 covers 16 residues. Germline-derived CDR1 and CDR2 are LNHDA and SQIVND (reference sequence). The CDR3 spells CASSGGLAGNTDTYTF. The CDR3 DNA, read in part, is TGTGCCAGTAGTGGCGGACTAGCGGGGAACACAGATACC.

Notes on this clone: The sequence runs out 3 residues before the end of the CDR3; the remainder is reconstructed from the germline J gene. The gene calls are TRBV29-1 and TRBJ2-5, with a weak D call TRBD2 (5 bases). CDR3 length equals 13 residues. Trimming removed 7 bases at V and 0 bases at J, with 12 bases between. Germline assignment: CDR1 SQVTM and CDR2 ANQGSEA. The CDR3 loop is CSADSQYQETQYF. The covered CDR3 bases are TGCAGCGCGGACTCCCAGTACCAAGAGACC. The complete variable domain, with remaining parts taken from reference TRBV29-1 and TRBJ2-5, reads SAVISQKPSRDICQRGTSLTIQCQVDSQVTMMFWYRQQPGQSLTLIATANQGSEATYESGFVIDKFPISRPNLTFSTLTVSNMSPEDSSIYLCSADSQYQETQYFGPGTRLLVL.

As for this clone: With the read ending 3 residues before the CDR3 end, the germline J gene is used to fill in that end. This chain joins TRBV5-6 and TRBJ1-2; D is perhaps TRBD1 (6 bases). Trimming took off 1 base at V and 4 bases at J, with 14 bases between the two ends. Germline V gene data show CDR1 as SGHDT and CDR2 as YYEEEE. The CDR3 loop spans 15 amino acids. Incomplete CDR3 DNA: TGTGCCAGCAGCTTGACAGGGTCTAGGGTCTATGGC. It encodes CASSLTGSRVYG. The full CDR3 sequence reads CASSLTGSRVYGYTF.

With regard to this clone: With the read ending 3 residues before the CDR3 end, the germline J gene is used to fill in that end. The gene calls are TRBV20-1 and TRBJ2-7; 11 bases are a match to TRBD2. The CDR3 consists of 13 residues. The V segment lost 6 bases and the J segment 2 bases; nucleotides outside the gene matches: 3. Germline CDR1 is DFQATT and CDR2 is SNEGSKA (reference sequence). The CDR3: CSARLAGTYEQYF. CDR3 bases read: TGCAGTGCAAGACTAGCGGGGACCTACGAG.

CDR3 protein: CASGERTGIAYGQYF. CDR3 DNA (partial): TGTGCCAGTGGAGAGAGGACAGGGATCGCCTATGGT. The chain uses TRBV19 and TRBJ2-4; TRBD1 aligns across 8 bases. The CDR3 end lies 3 residues beyond the end of the read and is filled in from the germline J gene. This CDR3 spans 15 amino acids. Germline V lookup: CDR1 LNHDA, CDR2 SQIVND (reference sequence).

To note about this clone: The CDR3 extends 3 residues past the end of the read, so its final part is completed from the germline J gene. The V gene is TRBV7-6, the J gene TRBJ2-7; a possible D gene is TRBD2 (6 bases). This CDR3 contains 15 residues. The V and J ends lost 6 bases and 0 bases respectively, with 15 bases between them. Per germline, CDR1 SGHVS and CDR2 FNYEAQ. The covered CDR3 bases are TGTGCCAGCAGTCGACTAGGGGTCCCCTCCTACGAG. The encoded protein is CASSRLGVPSYE. The entire CDR3 reads CASSRLGVPSYEQYF.

Incomplete CDR3 DNA: TGTGCCATCAGTGATTCCCCTAGCCGTCCCTACGAG. Translation gives CAISDSPSRPYE. The whole CDR3 is CAISDSPSRPYEQYF. The V and J genes are TRBV10-3 and TRBJ2-7; D might be TRBD2 (5 bases). The read terminates 3 residues before the CDR3 end, so the remaining end is supplied by the germline J gene. V was pared by 3 bases and J by 2 bases, with 14 bases between. Germline CDR1 ENHRY, CDR2 SYGVKD. The CDR3 totals 15 residues.

The CDR3 DNA, read in part, is TGTGCCAGCTCACCAGGGACACGGGACAATGAC. It encodes CASSPGTRDND. The CDR3 as a whole reads CASSPGTRDNDYTF. The chain combines TRBV18 with TRBJ1-2, with D tentatively TRBD1 (6 bases). The read gets to within 3 residues of the CDR3 end, and the germline J gene fills in the rest. This CDR3 contains 14 residues. The germline V gene has CDR1 KGHSH and CDR2 LQKENI.

In regard to this clone: The DNA ends 3 residues before the CDR3 does, and the rest of the CDR3 is filled in from the germline J gene. The chain recombines TRBV20-1 with TRBJ2-5; 10 bases match TRBD1. The length of the CDR3 is 15 residues. CDR1 is DFQATT, CDR2 SNEGSKA, per germline (reference sequence). Unmatched junction bases numbered 11, after V lost 5 bases and J lost 5 bases. The sequenced CDR3 bases are TGCAGTGCTGCACTAGGGACAGGGGAGTTGGAGACC. Its protein product is CSAALGTGELET. The whole CDR3 is CSAALGTGELETQYF.

With respect to this clone: Distinct nucleotide sequences in the sample also encode this CDR3. The CDR3 sequence: CASSPPSSGIYNEQFF. The part of the CDR3 DNA that was read is TGTGCCAGCTCCCCCCCCTCTAGCGGGATTTACAATGAG. The chain couples TRBV18 to TRBJ2-1; TRBD2 matches 9 bases. Sequencing ends 3 residues short of the CDR3 end; the germline J gene provides the rest. Trimming at V came to 6 bases and at J to 4 bases, leaving 10 bases not matched to a gene. The CDR3 covers 16 residues. The germline gives CDR1 KGHSH, CDR2 LQKENI.

Comments on this clone: The read terminates 3 residues ahead of where the CDR3 ends, so the germline J gene completes it. This chain uses TRBV7-6 with TRBJ2-7; the D gene is possibly TRBD1 (6 bases). V dropped 1 base and J dropped 4 bases, with 14 bases sitting between them. This CDR3 contains 15 residues. Germline lookup yields CDR1 SGHVS and CDR2 FNYEAQ. CDR3 amino acids: CASSLDRTAAYEQYF. CDR3 bases read: TGTGCCAGCAGCTTAGACCGGACAGCAGCATACGAG.